Listed here are 21 T cell receptor beta chains from one sample, sequenced in a study of control samples from healthy donors and cancer patients (dated by TCRdb to about 2020). Library method: the immunoSEQ multiplex PCR assay. The table was pulled from immuneACCESS by TCRdb, which kept in-frame rearrangements only. Such tables lose some clones; where checked, under half of the loss comes from unresolved V genes, and the rest has no known cause. The sample table lists under 65,000 clones, 91% of them with a count of one. The ten largest clones capture around 0.9% of the sample. Sequenced: PBMCs. Receptors originate from a man aged 30-40 years with colorectal cancer.

The V gene is TRBV5-4, the J gene TRBJ2-7; tentatively, D is TRBD1 (5 bases). Germline CDR1 reads SGHNT; CDR2 reads YYREEE (reference sequence). This CDR3 spans 14 amino acids. V lost 4 bases and J 2 bases, leaving 13 bases between the germline ends. CDR3 residues: CASSPQVTPYEQYF. CDR3 sequence (DNA): TGTGCCAGCAGCCCACAGGTGACCCCCTACGAGCAGTACTTC.

The rearrangement uses TRBV10-3 and TRBJ2-1; D may be TRBD2 (5 bases). Trimming removed 2 bases from V and 7 bases from J, with 12 bases in between. The CDR3 extends over 14 amino acids. Looked up from germline, CDR1 is ENHRY and CDR2 is SYGVKD. The CDR3 protein is CAISEATRGNEQFF. In DNA form, the CDR3 reads TGTGCCATCAGTGAGGCTACCCGGGGAAATGAGCAGTTCTTC.

The chain recombines TRBV10-2 with TRBJ2-1; no reliable D call. V lost 1 base and J 2 bases, leaving 18 bases between the germline ends. The CDR3 totals 18 residues. Per germline, CDR1 WSHSY and CDR2 SAAADI. CDR3 sequence reads: CASSEWYTAAGPYNEQFF. In nucleotides, the CDR3 is TGCGCCAGCAGTGAGTGGTATACGGCGGCTGGCCCCTACAATGAGCAGTTCTTC.

This clone was seen a single time. The chain is built from TRBV13 and TRBJ2-5; no reliable D call. V shed 1 base and J shed 7 bases, with 10 bases lying between them. The CDR3 loop spans 13 amino acids. CDR1 is PRHDT and CDR2 is FYEKMQ in the germline V gene (reference sequence). The CDR3 region has the DNA TGTGCCAGCAGCTTAGACCAGGACGGGACCCAGTACTTC. Translated, it gives CASSLDQDGTQYF.

This clone was found once. The chain has TRBV12-3 or TRBV12-4 and TRBJ1-2; no reliable D call. Deletions cut 6 bases from V and 8 bases from J, with 13 bases between. CDR3 length: 12 residues. Here the CDR3 reads CASRGSLGGYTF. CDR3 DNA sequence: TGTGCCAGCAGGGGGTCCCTCGGGGGCTACACCTTC.

This clone was counted once. At one end the junction does not follow the germline gene, possibly because of a read error. The chain has TRBV2 and TRBJ1-2, with 10 positions matching TRBD1. There are 12 residues in the CDR3. CDR1 and CDR2 from the germline V gene are SNHLY and FYNNEI. The CDR3 here is CASKGQGPAIIF. The CDR3, as DNA: TGTGCCAGCAAGGGACAGGGGCCCGCAATTATTTTC.

The J gene is TRBJ2-1, the V gene TRBV30; the match to TRBD1 covers 7 bases. There are 14 residues in the CDR3. J lost 3 bases, V lost 3 bases, and 5 bases had no gene match. The V gene's germline CDR1 is GTSNPN and CDR2 SVGIG (reference sequence). In nucleotides, the CDR3 is TGTGCCTGGAGCCGGGACAGATACTACAATGAGCAGTTCTTC. Its translation is CAWSRDRYYNEQFF.

In this sample, this clone turned up a few times. The rearrangement joins TRBV30 to TRBJ1-1; D might be TRBD1 (5 bases). The CDR3 has 15 amino acids. V was shortened by 1 base and J by 4 bases, with 16 bases between the two germline ends. Germline assignment: CDR1 GTSNPN and CDR2 SVGIG (reference sequence). In DNA form, the CDR3 reads TGTGCCTGGAGTGGGGTTGGGGGGGTTGGCACTGAAGCTTTCTTT. Protein product: CAWSGVGGVGTEAFF.

The chain combines TRBV4-2 with TRBJ2-2, with 10 bases lining up with TRBD1. The CDR3 spans 18 residues. From germline, CDR1 is LGHNA and CDR2 YNFKEQ. The trim removed 2 bases at V and 4 bases at J, leaving 10 bases unmatched. This CDR3 is CASSQLLRDRGGTGELFF. As DNA, the CDR3 is TGTGCCAGCAGCCAACTACTCCGGGACAGGGGTGGCACCGGGGAGCTGTTTTTT.

V and J are TRBV7-6 and TRBJ2-5; either TRBD1 or TRBD2 may supply D (5 bases each). Germline CDR1 is SGHVS and CDR2 is FNYEAQ. This CDR3 comprises 16 residues. Trimming cost V 0 bases and J 0 bases, with 11 bases left between them. CDR3 DNA: TGTGCCAGCAGCTTAGCTGTATGGGGACACCAAGAGACCCAGTACTTC. This gives the protein CASSLAVWGHQETQYF.

The V gene is TRBV5-4, the J gene TRBJ2-5; a weak D match, TRBD1 (6 bases). The CDR3 runs to 15 residues. The germline gives CDR1 SGHNT, CDR2 YYREEE (reference sequence). The V gene lost 5 bases and the J gene lost 8 bases, with 22 bases spanning the gap. The CDR3 DNA reads as TGTGCCAGCAGTTACCCGACAGGACCTCGGGAAACCCAGTACTTC. Protein product: CASSYPTGPRETQYF.

This chain connects TRBV6-1 to TRBJ2-7; weak D call: TRBD1 (6 bases). The CDR3 is 14 residues long. V lost 3 bases to trimming and J lost 1 base, with 10 bases between them. Germline V CDR1 and CDR2: MNHNS, SASEGT. In DNA, the CDR3 is TGTGCCAGCAGTGATGGGGGACATTCCTACGAGCAGTACTTC. It codes for CASSDGGHSYEQYF.

The chain uses TRBV6-1 and TRBJ2-7, with TRBD1 matching 9 bases. V shed 2 bases, J shed 1 base, and the junction held 6 bases outside the gene matches. Germline CDR1 is MNHNS and CDR2 is SASEGT. The CDR3 has 16 amino acids. DNA of the CDR3: TGTGCCAGCAGTGAAAGGTGGACAGGGGTTTCCTACGAGCAGTACTTC. This codes for CASSERWTGVSYEQYF.

V gene TRBV10-2 combines with J gene TRBJ1-6; TRBD1 agrees at 10 bases. There are 19 residues in the CDR3. With 4 bases clipped from V and 8 bases from J, the junction kept 17 bases outside the gene matches. Germline CDR1 reads WSHSY; CDR2 reads SAAADI. CDR3 region: CASSGTIGGQGGTYSPLHF. CDR3 DNA sequence: TGCGCCAGCAGTGGCACCATTGGAGGACAGGGGGGAACATATTCACCCCTCCACTTT.

This chain connects TRBV19 to TRBJ2-3; no reliable D call. Looked up from germline, CDR1 is LNHDA and CDR2 is SQIVND (reference sequence). With 4 bases removed from V and 6 bases from J, the gap between germline ends came to 8 bases. The CDR3 has 12 residues. The CDR3 DNA reads TGTGCCAGTAGTACCCCAAGGGATACGCAGTATTTT. Translated, it gives CASSTPRDTQYF.

The chain employs TRBV3-1 (or the pseudogene TRBV3-2) and TRBJ2-4; 10 bases are shared with TRBD2. The length of the CDR3 is 15 residues. Germline CDR1 and CDR2: LGHDT and YNNKEL (reference sequence). J gave up 2 bases and V 4 bases, and 2 bases lay outside the gene matches. CDR3 residues: CASSLSGGPKNIQYF. For the CDR3, the DNA is TGTGCCAGCAGCCTTAGCGGGGGGCCCAAAAACATTCAGTACTTC.

The table lists this clone with a count of one. V usage is TRBV27 and J usage is TRBJ2-3; TRBD1 might be the D (6 bases). This CDR3 has 15 amino acids. Trimming took 6 bases from V and 5 from J, leaving 18 bases between them. Per germline, CDR1 MNHEY and CDR2 SMNVEV (reference sequence). The CDR3 coding sequence is TGTGCCAGCAGCTCACAGGGTTTTGTGAAAGATACGCAGTATTTT. It codes for CASSSQGFVKDTQYF.

This chain uses TRBV30 with TRBJ2-7; D possibly uses TRBD1 or TRBD2 (5 bases each). Trimming left V 2 bases short and J 3 bases short, with 11 bases between. Germline loops: CDR1 GTSNPN, CDR2 SVGIG (reference sequence). The CDR3 consists of 13 residues. The CDR3 sequence: CAWSYGDVYEQYF. CDR3 bases: TGTGCCTGGAGTTATGGGGACGTCTACGAGCAGTACTTC.

The V gene is TRBV5-1, the J gene TRBJ2-4, with D maybe TRBD2 (5 bases). Deletions cut 4 bases from V and 6 bases from J, with 14 bases between. The V gene's germline CDR1 is SGHRS and CDR2 YFSETQ. CDR3 length: 14 amino acids. CDR3 nucleotides: TGCGCCAGCAGCCCTTCCCTCGGGGTAAACATTCAGTACTTC. Protein product: CASSPSLGVNIQYF.

CDR3 sequence (DNA): TGTGCCAGCAGCGTAGTTGGGAGTACCGCTGGAAACACCATATATTTT. It encodes CASSVVGSTAGNTIYF. The chain is built from TRBV9 and TRBJ1-3; D is unclear. Trimming shortened V by 0 bases and J by 2 bases, and 12 bases separated the two germline ends. The CDR3 sequence is 16 residues long. Germline V gene lookup returns CDR1 SGDLS and CDR2 YYNGEE. The full variable domain, in which reference TRBV9 and TRBJ1-3 provide the parts outside the CDR3, is DSGVTQTPKHLITATGQRVTLRCSPRSGDLSVYWYQQSLDQGLQFLIQYYNGEERAKGNILERFSAQQFPDLHSELNLSSLELGDSALYFCASSVVGSTAGNTIYFGEGSWLTVV.

In DNA, the CDR3 is TGTGCCAGCAGTTTACAGAGGGACAGGGGATTTGTGCCTGGCGAGCAGTACTTC. Amino acids: CASSLQRDRGFVPGEQYF. The chain employs TRBV28 and TRBJ2-7; 10 positions match TRBD1. The germline V gene encodes CDR1 MDHEN and CDR2 SYDVKM. This CDR3 has 18 residues. V shed 2 bases and J 6 bases; nucleotides not matched to a gene: 16.